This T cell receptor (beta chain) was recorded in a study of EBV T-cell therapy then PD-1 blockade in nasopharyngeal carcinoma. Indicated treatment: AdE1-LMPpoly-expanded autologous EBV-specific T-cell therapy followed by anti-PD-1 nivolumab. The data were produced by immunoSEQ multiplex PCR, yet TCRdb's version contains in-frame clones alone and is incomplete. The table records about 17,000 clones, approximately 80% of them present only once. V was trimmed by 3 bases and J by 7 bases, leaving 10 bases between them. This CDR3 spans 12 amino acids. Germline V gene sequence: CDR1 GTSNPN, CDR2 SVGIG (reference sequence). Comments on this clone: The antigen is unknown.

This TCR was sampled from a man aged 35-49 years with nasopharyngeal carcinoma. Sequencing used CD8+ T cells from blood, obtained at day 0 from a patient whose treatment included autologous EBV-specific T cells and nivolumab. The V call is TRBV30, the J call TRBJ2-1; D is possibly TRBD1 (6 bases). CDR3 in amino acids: CAWSHTGNEQFF. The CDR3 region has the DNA TGTGCCTGGAGCCATACAGGGAATGAGCAGTTCTTC.